One and the same sample provided the 18 T cell receptor beta chains below, sequenced in a study of Ad26.COV2.S vaccination and SARS-CoV-2 variants (dated by TCRdb to about 2021). In light of the paper, this sample's treatment or condition label describes: roughly 19 received Ad26.COV2.S at low or high dose, single or two shots; several received placebo; per-sample allocation not given. For vaccine and placebo recipients, the sequenced repertoires came from samples collected on day 63 after the first injection. Library creation used the immunoSEQ multiplex PCR assay. TCRdb took this table from immuneACCESS and kept in-frame rearrangements with V and J called. Such tables lack part of the clones; where checked against another copy, unresolved V genes explain under half of the gap, and the rest is unexplained. The sample table shows about 460,000 clones, and roughly nine tenths are seen once. 1.5% to 2% of the sample rests with the top ten.

The sequencing used peripheral blood, collected in a trial of Ad26.COV2.S vaccine versus placebo. The receptor source for this set is a person aged 18 to 59 who received the Ad26.COV2.S COVID-19 vaccine or a placebo.

V and J are TRBV19 and TRBJ1-5, with 9 bases identical to TRBD1. V gave up 3 bases and J gave up 3 bases; unmatched junction bases: 12. The CDR3 is 18 residues long. Germline CDR1 reads LNHDA; CDR2 reads SQIVND (reference sequence). CDR3 bases: TGTGCCAGTAGTATTGGGGGGCGGACAGGGGACTTCAATCAGCCCCAGCATTTT. Encoded protein: CASSIGGRTGDFNQPQHF.

With regard to this clone: Different DNA sequences within this sample yield the same CDR3. The rearrangement uses TRBV24-1 and TRBJ2-5; D gene ambiguous. This CDR3 contains 11 residues. The V and J ends lost 0 bases and 5 bases respectively, with 0 bases between them. The germline V gene has CDR1 KGHDR and CDR2 SFDVKD. CDR3 DNA sequence: TGTGCCACCAGTGATTTGGAGACCCAGTACTTC. This codes for CATSDLETQYF.

The chain couples TRBV30 to TRBJ2-2, with 8 nucleotides matching TRBD1. This CDR3 is built from 15 residues. In germline, CDR1 is GTSNPN, CDR2 SVGIG (reference sequence). Losses at the gene ends were 2 bases for V and 1 base for J; bases not matched to a gene: 3. The CDR3 region is CAWSQGARNTGELFF. In DNA form, the CDR3 reads TGTGCCTGGAGTCAGGGGGCGCGGAACACCGGGGAGCTGTTTTTT.

The chain couples TRBV15 to TRBJ1-6; tentative D call: TRBD1 (6 bases). The CDR3 sequence is 16 residues long. Trimming removed 4 bases from V and 6 bases from J, with 16 bases in between. Germline V gene data show CDR1 as LNHNV and CDR2 as YYDKDF (reference sequence). As DNA, the CDR3 is TGTGCCACCAGCACAGGGCGGCAGGGGTTTAATTCACCCCTCCACTTT. Protein: CATSTGRQGFNSPLHF.

The chain uses TRBV13 and TRBJ2-7; D might be TRBD1 (6 bases). Trimming removed 5 bases at V and 2 bases at J, with 13 bases between. Germline lookup yields CDR1 PRHDT and CDR2 FYEKMQ (reference sequence). The CDR3 runs 14 residues. CDR3 DNA: TGTGCCAGCAGCCATGACAGGACCCCCTACGAGCAGTACTTC. Its translation is CASSHDRTPYEQYF.

The chain is built from TRBV7-9 and TRBJ1-5; TRBD1 might be the D (5 bases). This CDR3 contains 14 residues. The germline V gene has CDR1 SEHNR and CDR2 FQNEAQ (reference sequence). With 8 bases removed from V and 0 bases from J, the gap between germline ends came to 11 bases. CDR3 region: CASGTEYSNQPQHF. CDR3 nucleotides: TGTGCCAGCGGGACGGAGTATAGCAATCAGCCCCAGCATTTT.

This chain joins TRBV29-1 and TRBJ1-1; TRBD1 is a possible D gene (5 bases). CDR3 length: 13 amino acids. Germline CDR1 SQVTM, CDR2 ANQGSEA. The V gene lost 7 bases and the J gene lost 0 bases, with 12 bases spanning the gap. CDR3 loop: CSANWGMNTEAFF. The CDR3, as DNA: TGCAGCGCCAACTGGGGGATGAACACTGAAGCTTTCTTT.

This rearrangement joins TRBV5-8 to TRBJ1-5, with D hard to call. Germline V gene lookup returns CDR1 SGHTS and CDR2 YDEGEE. The CDR3 sequence is 12 residues long. V lost 1 base and J 7 bases, leaving 6 bases between the germline ends. CDR3 in DNA: TGTGCCAGCAGCTTGCTAGTACAGCCCCAGCATTTT. This codes for CASSLLVQPQHF.

Comment on this clone: At the DNA level, this CDR3 is encoded by other sequences in the same sample as well. The chain employs TRBV18 and TRBJ2-7, with D maybe TRBD2 (6 bases). The germline V gene encodes CDR1 KGHSH and CDR2 LQKENI. Deletions cut 3 bases from V and 0 bases from J, with 9 bases between. This CDR3 spans 14 amino acids. The CDR3 DNA reads TGTGCCAGCTCACCCTCCGGGGGCTCCTACGAGCAGTACTTC. This codes for CASSPSGGSYEQYF.

The chain is built from TRBV7-9 and TRBJ1-1, with D unresolved. The CDR3 covers 12 residues. Trimming took 3 bases from V and 11 from J, leaving 13 bases between them. Per germline, CDR1 SEHNR and CDR2 FQNEAQ (reference sequence). CDR3 region: CASSFVGAQAFF. CDR3 nucleotide sequence: TGTGCCAGCAGCTTTGTGGGAGCGCAGGCTTTCTTT.

CDR3 residues: CASRRGANVLTF. The CDR3, as DNA: TGTGCCAGTCGACGGGGGGCCAACGTCCTGACTTTC. The chain carries TRBV27 and TRBJ2-6; D gene unclear. Germline V CDR1 and CDR2: MNHEY, SMNVEV (reference sequence). The CDR3 runs to 12 residues. V shed 9 bases and J shed 4 bases, with 7 bases lying between them.

The chain couples TRBV19 to TRBJ2-1, with D perhaps TRBD1 (6 bases). Germline V lookup: CDR1 LNHDA, CDR2 SQIVND (reference sequence). V dropped 1 base and J dropped 12 bases, with 16 bases sitting between them. This CDR3 spans 14 amino acids. CDR3 protein: CASSIASLDRRQFF. CDR3 DNA sequence: TGTGCCAGTAGTATAGCTAGCCTGGACAGAAGGCAGTTCTTC.

This clone showed up just once. The chain links TRBV6-5 to TRBJ1-1; D not resolved. The CDR3 has 13 residues. Germline V gene sequence: CDR1 MNHEY, CDR2 SVGAGI. V was pared by 4 bases and J by 7 bases, with 13 bases between. CDR3 residues: CASSFLGSFEAFF. CDR3 nucleotide sequence: TGTGCCAGCAGTTTTTTGGGCAGTTTTGAAGCTTTCTTT.

This clone has only a few counts. The gene calls are TRBV6-1 and TRBJ2-7; D ambiguous. The CDR3 is 15 amino acids. The V and J ends lost 3 bases and 4 bases respectively, with 16 bases between them. Germline lookup yields CDR1 MNHNS and CDR2 SASEGT. The DNA for the CDR3 is TGTGCCAGCAGTGAGAGGAAGGGTCGTGGATACGAGCAGTACTTC. This codes for CASSERKGRGYEQYF.

This chain joins TRBV15 and TRBJ2-7, with a tentative D call TRBD2 (6 bases). CDR3 size: 17 residues. Trimming cost V 5 bases and J 2 bases, with 22 bases left between them. Germline lookup yields CDR1 LNHNV and CDR2 YYDKDF (reference sequence). The CDR3 spells CATSPGSGAPTTYEQYF. The CDR3 coding sequence is TGTGCCACCAGCCCCGGTTCGGGAGCGCCAACCACCTACGAGCAGTACTTC.

As for this clone: The same CDR3 is also encoded by other DNA sequences in this sample. This chain joins TRBV14 and TRBJ2-3; D unresolved. Trimming left V 2 bases short and J 6 bases short, with 6 bases between. Germline-derived CDR1 and CDR2 are SGHDN and FVKESK. The CDR3 extends over 12 amino acids. The DNA of the CDR3 is TGTGCCAGCAGCCAAATAAGGGATACGCAGTATTTT. This encodes CASSQIRDTQYF.

The V and J genes are TRBV9 and TRBJ2-3; D remains unclear. There are 13 residues in the CDR3. V was pared by 4 bases and J by 0 bases, with 6 bases between. Per germline, CDR1 SGDLS and CDR2 YYNGEE. CDR3 residues: CASSQDSTDTQYF. The CDR3 DNA reads as TGTGCCAGCAGCCAGGACAGCACAGATACGCAGTATTTT.

This sequence joins TRBV7-9 and TRBJ2-5; D gene uncertain. The CDR3 is 15 residues long. Trimming left V 4 bases short and J 2 bases short, with 14 bases between. Germline V lookup: CDR1 SEHNR, CDR2 FQNEAQ (reference sequence). Here the CDR3 DNA reads TGTGCCAGCAGCTCCGGTTATGGGATTCAAGAGACCCAGTACTTC. Amino acid sequence: CASSSGYGIQETQYF.